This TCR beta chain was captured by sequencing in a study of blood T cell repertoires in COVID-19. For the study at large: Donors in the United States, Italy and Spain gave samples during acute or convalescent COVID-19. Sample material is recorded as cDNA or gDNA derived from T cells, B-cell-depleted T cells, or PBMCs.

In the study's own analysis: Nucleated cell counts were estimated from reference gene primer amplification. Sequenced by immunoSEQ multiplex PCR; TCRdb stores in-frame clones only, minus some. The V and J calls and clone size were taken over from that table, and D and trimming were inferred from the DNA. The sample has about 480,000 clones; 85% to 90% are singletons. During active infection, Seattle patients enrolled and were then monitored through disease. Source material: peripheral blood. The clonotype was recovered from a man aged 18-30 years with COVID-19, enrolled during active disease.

The CDR3 loop is CATQTGATYGYTF. The CDR3 DNA is TGTGCCACCCAGACAGGGGCCACCTATGGCTACACCTTC. The rearrangement links TRBV19 to TRBJ1-2; 8 bases map to TRBD1. The CDR3 is 13 amino acids. Unmatched junction bases numbered 8, after V lost 10 bases and J lost 4 bases. CDR1 and CDR2 from the germline V gene are LNHDA and SQIVND (reference sequence). Using reference TRBV19 and TRBJ1-2 for the parts outside the CDR3, the full variable domain is DGGITQSPKYLFRKEGQNVTLSCEQNLNHDAMYWYRQDPGQGLRLIYYSQIVNDFQKGDIAEGYSVSREKKESFPLTVTSAQKNPTAFYLCATQTGATYGYTFGSGTRLTVV.